The sequence of this T cell receptor beta chain was determined in a study of human T cells and chemical hapten exposure. Points from the study as a whole: Patch test score showed a positive correlation with PT1 expanded TCR counts.

V shed 3 bases, J shed 5 bases, and the junction held 4 bases outside the gene matches. Germline V lookup: CDR1 SEHNR, CDR2 FQNEAQ (reference sequence). This CDR3 region has 15 residues. The study used a library that attached unique molecular identifiers to individual cDNA molecules. MiXCR, run by TCRdb on the RACE reads, gives a single entry per CDR3 protein. The sample has fewer than 130,000 distinct CDR3 sequences, 9.5% to 11% seen once. Sample time point: patch test 1, 2 weeks after DPC sensitization. Stated treatment: therapeutic diphenylcyclopropenone sensitization with weekly scalp DPC. On this clonotype: Its matching antigen is unknown.

This chain links TRBV7-9 with TRBJ2-5, with TRBD2 matching 12 bases. The TCR sequence derives from a middle-aged woman with alopecia areata. Some clones in this sample may be carry-over from other donors' samples. Sequencing used whole blood, obtained in connection with sensitization to the hapten diphenylcyclopropenone (DPC). DNA of the CDR3: TGTGCCAGCAGCTTTGGACTAGCGGGACAGGAGACCCAGTACTTC. It specifies CASSFGLAGQETQYF.